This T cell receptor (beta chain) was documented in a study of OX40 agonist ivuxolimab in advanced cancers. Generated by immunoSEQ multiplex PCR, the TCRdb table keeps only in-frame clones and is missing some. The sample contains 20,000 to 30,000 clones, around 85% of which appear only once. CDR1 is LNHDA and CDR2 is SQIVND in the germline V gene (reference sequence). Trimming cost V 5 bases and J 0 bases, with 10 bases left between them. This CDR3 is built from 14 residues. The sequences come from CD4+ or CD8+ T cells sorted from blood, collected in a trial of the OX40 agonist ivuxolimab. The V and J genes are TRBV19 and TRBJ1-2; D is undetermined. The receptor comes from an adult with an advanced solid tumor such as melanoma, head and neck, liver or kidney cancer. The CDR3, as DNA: TGTGCCAGTAGTTCCTCCTCTTCTAACTATGGCTACACCTTC. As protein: CASSSSSSNYGYTF.